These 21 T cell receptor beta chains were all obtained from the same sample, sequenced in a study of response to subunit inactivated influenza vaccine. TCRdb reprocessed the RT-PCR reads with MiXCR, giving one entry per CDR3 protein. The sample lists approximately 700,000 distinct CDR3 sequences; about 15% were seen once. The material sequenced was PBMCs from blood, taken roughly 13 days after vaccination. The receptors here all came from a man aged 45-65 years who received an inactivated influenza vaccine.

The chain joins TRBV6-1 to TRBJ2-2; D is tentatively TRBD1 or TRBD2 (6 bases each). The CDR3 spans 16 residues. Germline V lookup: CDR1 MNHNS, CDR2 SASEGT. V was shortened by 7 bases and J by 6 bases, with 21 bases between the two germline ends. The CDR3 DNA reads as TGTGCCAGCAAATCAGGAGGGGGATGGGGGGCCGGGGAGCTGTTTTTT. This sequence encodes CASKSGGGWGAGELFF.

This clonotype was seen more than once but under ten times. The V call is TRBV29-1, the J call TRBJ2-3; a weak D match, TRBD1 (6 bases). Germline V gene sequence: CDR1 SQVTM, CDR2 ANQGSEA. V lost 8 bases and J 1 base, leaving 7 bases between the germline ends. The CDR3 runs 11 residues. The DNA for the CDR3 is TGCAGCTACAGGGGCACAGATACGCAGTATTTT. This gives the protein CSYRGTDTQYF.

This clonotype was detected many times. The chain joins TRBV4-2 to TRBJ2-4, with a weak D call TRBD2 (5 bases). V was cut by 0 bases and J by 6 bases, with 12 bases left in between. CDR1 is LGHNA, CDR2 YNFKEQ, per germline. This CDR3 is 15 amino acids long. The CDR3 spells CASSQEGLARNIQYF. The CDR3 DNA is TGTGCCAGCAGCCAAGAAGGACTTGCCCGAAACATTCAGTACTTC.

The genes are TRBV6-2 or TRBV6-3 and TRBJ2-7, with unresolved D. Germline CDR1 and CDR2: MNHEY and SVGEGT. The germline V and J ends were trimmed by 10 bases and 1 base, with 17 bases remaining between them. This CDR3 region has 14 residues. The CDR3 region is CATSPPKHSYEQYF. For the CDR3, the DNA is TGTGCCACCTCCCCCCCCAAGCATTCCTACGAGCAGTACTTC.

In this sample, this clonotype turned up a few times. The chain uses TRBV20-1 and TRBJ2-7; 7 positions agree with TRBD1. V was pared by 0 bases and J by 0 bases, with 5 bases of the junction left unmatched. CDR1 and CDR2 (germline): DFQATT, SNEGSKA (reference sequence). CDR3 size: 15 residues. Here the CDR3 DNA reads TGCAGTGCTAGAGATGCAGGGGGTGTCTCCTACGAGCAGTACTTC. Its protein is CSARDAGGVSYEQYF.

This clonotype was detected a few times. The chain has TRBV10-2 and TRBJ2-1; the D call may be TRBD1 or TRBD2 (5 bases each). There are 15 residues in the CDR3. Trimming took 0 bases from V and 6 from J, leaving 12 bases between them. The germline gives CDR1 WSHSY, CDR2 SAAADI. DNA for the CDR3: TGCGCCAGCAGTGAGTCGAGGGGTGCGGCCAATGAGCAGTTCTTC. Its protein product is CASSESRGAANEQFF.

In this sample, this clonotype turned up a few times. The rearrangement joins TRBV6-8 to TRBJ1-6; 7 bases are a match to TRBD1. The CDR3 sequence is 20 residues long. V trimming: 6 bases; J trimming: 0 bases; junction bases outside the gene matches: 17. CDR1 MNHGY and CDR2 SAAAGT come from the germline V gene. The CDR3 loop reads CASSLTDRPEFSSYNSPLHF. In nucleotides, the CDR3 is TGTGCCAGCAGCCTTACGGACAGGCCAGAGTTTAGCTCCTATAATTCACCCCTCCACTTT.

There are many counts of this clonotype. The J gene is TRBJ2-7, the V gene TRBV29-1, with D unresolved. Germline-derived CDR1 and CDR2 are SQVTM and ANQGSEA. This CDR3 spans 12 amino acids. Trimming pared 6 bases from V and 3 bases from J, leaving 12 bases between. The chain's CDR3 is CSVRTDLYEQYF. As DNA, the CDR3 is TGCAGCGTGCGGACGGACCTCTACGAGCAGTACTTC.

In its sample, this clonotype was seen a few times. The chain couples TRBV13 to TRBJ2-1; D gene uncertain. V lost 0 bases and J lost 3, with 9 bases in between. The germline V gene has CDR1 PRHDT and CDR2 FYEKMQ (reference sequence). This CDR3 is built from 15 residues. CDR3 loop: CASSLGRAIYNEQFF. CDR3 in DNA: TGTGCCAGCAGCTTAGGTAGGGCTATCTACAATGAGCAGTTCTTC.

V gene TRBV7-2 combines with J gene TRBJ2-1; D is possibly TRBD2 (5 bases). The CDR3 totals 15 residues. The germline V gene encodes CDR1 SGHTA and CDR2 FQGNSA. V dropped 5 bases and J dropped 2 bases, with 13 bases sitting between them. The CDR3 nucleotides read TGTGCCAGCAGCCAGTGGACTGGTCCCTACAATGAGCAGTTCTTC. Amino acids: CASSQWTGPYNEQFF.

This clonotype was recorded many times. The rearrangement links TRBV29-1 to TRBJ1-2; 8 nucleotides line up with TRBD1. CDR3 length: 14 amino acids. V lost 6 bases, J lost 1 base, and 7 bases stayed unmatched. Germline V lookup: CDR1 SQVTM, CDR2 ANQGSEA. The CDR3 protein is CSVGGQAVNYGYTF. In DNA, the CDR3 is TGCAGCGTGGGGGGACAGGCCGTTAACTATGGCTACACCTTC. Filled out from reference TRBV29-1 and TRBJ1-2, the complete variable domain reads SAVISQKPSRDICQRGTSLTIQCQVDSQVTMMFWYRQQPGQSLTLIATANQGSEATYESGFVIDKFPISRPNLTFSTLTVSNMSPEDSSIYLCSVGGQAVNYGYTFGSGTRLTVV.

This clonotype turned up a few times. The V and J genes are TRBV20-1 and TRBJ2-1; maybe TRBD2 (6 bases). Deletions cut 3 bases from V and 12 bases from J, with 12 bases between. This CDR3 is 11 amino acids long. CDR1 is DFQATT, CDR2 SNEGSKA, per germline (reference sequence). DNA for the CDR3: TGCAGTGCTAGTCCCGGGAGTTCGCAGTTCTTC. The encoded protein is CSASPGSSQFF.

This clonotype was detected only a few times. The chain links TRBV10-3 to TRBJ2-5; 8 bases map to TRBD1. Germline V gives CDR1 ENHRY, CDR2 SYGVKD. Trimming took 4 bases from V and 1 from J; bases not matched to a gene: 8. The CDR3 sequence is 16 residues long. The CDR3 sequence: CAISGGPGTGQETQYF. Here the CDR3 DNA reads TGTGCCATCAGTGGAGGACCGGGGACAGGCCAAGAGACCCAGTACTTC.

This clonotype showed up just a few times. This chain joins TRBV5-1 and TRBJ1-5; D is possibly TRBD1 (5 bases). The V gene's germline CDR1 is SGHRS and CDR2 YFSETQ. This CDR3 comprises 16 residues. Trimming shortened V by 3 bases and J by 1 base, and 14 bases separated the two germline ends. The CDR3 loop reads CASSSGVGGSNQPQHF. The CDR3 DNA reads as TGCGCCAGCAGCTCGGGGGTTGGGGGAAGCAATCAGCCCCAGCATTTT.

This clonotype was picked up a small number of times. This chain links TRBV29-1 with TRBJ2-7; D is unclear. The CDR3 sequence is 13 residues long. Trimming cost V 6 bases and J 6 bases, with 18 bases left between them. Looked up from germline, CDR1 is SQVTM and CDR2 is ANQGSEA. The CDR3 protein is CSVGSNSRPEQYF. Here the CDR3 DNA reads TGCAGCGTGGGATCCAACAGTCGGCCCGAGCAGTACTTC.

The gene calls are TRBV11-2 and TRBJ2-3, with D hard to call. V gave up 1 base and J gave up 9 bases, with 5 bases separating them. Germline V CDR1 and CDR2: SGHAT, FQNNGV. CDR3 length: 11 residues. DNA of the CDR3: TGTGCCAGCAGCTTAGTCCTGACGCAGTATTTT. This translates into CASSLVLTQYF. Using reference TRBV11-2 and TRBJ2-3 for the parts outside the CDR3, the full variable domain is EAGVAQSPRYKIIEKRQSVAFWCNPISGHATLYWYQQILGQGPKLLIQFQNNGVVDDSQLPKDRFSAERLKGVDSTLKIQPAKLEDSAVYLCASSLVLTQYFGPGTRLTVL.

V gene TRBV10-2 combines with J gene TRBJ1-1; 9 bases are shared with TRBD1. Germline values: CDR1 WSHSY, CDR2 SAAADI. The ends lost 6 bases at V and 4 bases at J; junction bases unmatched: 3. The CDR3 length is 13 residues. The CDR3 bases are TGCGCCAGCAGAGGGGACAGGGTCACTGAAGCTTTCTTT. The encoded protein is CASRGDRVTEAFF.

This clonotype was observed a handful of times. The CDR3 region has the DNA TGCAGCGTGGCCCCAAGGAGCACAGATACGCAGTATTTT. Translation gives CSVAPRSTDTQYF. V gene TRBV29-1 combines with J gene TRBJ2-3; D call uncertain. The CDR3 is made up of 13 amino acids. Trimming took off 6 bases at V and 0 bases at J, with 10 bases between the two ends. Germline loops: CDR1 SQVTM, CDR2 ANQGSEA.

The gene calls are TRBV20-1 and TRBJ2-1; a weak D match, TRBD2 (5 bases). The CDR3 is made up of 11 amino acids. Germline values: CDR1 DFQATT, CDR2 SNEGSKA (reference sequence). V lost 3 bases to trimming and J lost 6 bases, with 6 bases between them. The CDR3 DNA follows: TGCAGTGCTAGCGGGATCAATGAGCAGTTCTTC. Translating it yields CSASGINEQFF.

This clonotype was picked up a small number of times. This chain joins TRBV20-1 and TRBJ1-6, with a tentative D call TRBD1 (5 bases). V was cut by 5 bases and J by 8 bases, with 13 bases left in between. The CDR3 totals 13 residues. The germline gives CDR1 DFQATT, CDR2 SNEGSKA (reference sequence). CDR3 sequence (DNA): TGCAGTGCTTTCGGGACCGGTGATTCACCCCTCCACTTT. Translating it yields CSAFGTGDSPLHF.

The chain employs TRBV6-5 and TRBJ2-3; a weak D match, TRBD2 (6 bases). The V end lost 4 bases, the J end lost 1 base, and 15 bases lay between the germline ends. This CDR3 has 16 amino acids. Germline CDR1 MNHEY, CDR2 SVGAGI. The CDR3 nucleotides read TGTGCCAGCAGTTTCGAGACCGGGAGAGGCACAGATACGCAGTATTTT. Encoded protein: CASSFETGRGTDTQYF.